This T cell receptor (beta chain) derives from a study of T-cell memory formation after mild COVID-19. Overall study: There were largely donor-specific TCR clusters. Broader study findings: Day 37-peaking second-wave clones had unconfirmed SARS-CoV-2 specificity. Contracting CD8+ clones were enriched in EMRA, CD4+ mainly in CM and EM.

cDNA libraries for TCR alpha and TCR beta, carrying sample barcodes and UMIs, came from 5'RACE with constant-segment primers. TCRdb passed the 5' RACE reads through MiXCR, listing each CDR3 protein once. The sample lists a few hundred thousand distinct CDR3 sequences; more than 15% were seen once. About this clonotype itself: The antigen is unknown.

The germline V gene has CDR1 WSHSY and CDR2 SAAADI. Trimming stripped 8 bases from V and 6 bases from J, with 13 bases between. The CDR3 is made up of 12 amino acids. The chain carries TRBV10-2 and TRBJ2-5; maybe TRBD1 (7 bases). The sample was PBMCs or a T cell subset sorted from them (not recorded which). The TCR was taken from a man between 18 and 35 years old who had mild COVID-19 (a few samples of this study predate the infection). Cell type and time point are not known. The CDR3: CASAQGGKTQYF. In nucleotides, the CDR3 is TGCGCCAGCGCCCAGGGGGGCAAGACCCAGTACTTC.